This T cell receptor (beta chain) emerged from a study of beta chain features in type 1 diabetes. Overall study: On cell yields, gender and age, patients and healthy donors were similar. Study conclusions and caveats: Naive, central memory and Treg TCRB repertoires seemed to resemble each other more closely in patients than they did in healthy donors. In type 1 diabetes patients, VDJ junctions had fewer insertions; deletions at these junctions were more frequent.

Reverse transcription of all isolated RNA meant that expressed TCRB transcripts were sequenced. Produced via immunoSEQ multiplex PCR; TCRdb's table is partial and in-frame only. The sample lists hundreds of thousands of clones, 15% to 17% occurring once. As regards this clone: Its antigen is still unknown.

Using CD45RO/CCR7/CD25/CD127/CD95/CD27, CD4+ naive, central memory, regulatory and stem cell-like memory cells were sorted. The V and J ends lost 5 bases and 4 bases respectively, with 20 bases between them. The CDR3 is 17 amino acids. CDR1 SGHTA and CDR2 FQGNSA come from the germline V gene. The source of this sequence is a man between 18 and 29 years old in good health. The chain has TRBV7-2 and TRBJ2-2; D gene uncertain. The sample comprised naive CD4+ T cells from blood. The CDR3 DNA sequence: TGTGCCAGCAGCCCTAGGGCCTGGCTAGTTGGCACCGGGGAGCTGTTTTTT. It codes for CASSPRAWLVGTGELFF.